This TCR beta chain emerged from a study of OX40 agonist ivuxolimab in advanced cancers. About the research overall: Every 2 weeks, patients got intravenous ivuxolimab at one of six dose levels (0.01-10 mg/kg). Enrolled patients in dose escalation had cancers that were hepatocellular carcinoma, melanoma, renal cell or head and neck cancer.

V dropped 0 bases and J dropped 2; count of bases not matched to a gene: 6. This CDR3 is 18 amino acids long. General study points: On average, CD8+ T cells showed a greater number of expanded clones than CD4+.

Autoimmune disease history or systemic immunosuppression meant exclusion. TCRdb keeps only in-frame clones here, not all; method: immunoSEQ multiplex PCR. The table shows tens of thousands of clones, with around 90% occurring only once. Notes on this clone: The target antigen is unknown.

Specimen: CD4+ or CD8+ T cells sorted from blood, collected in a trial of the OX40 agonist ivuxolimab. The TCR originated in an adult with an advanced solid tumor such as melanoma, head and neck, liver or kidney cancer. The chain joins TRBV23-1 to TRBJ2-3; the match to TRBD2 covers 12 bases. TRBV23-1 is recorded as an ORF, its role being uncertain. CDR3: CASSQSKTSGGYTDTQYF. CDR3 coding DNA: TGCGCCAGCAGTCAATCGAAGACTAGCGGGGGATACACAGATACGCAGTATTTT.